These 5 T cell receptor beta chains were all obtained from the same sample, sequenced in a study of blood T cell repertoires in COVID-19. Assay: immunoSEQ multiplex PCR; the TCRdb copy retains only in-frame clones and omits some. The repertoire has a few hundred thousand clones, around 90% of them found once; the top ten carry about 1.3%. The sample was peripheral blood. These receptors all come from a man older than 75 with acute or convalescent COVID-19.

As DNA, the CDR3 is TGTGCCAGCAGCTTAGAAACAGGGGTTTTTCAGCCCCAGCATTTT. This encodes CASSLETGVFQPQHF. The chain carries TRBV7-2 and TRBJ1-5, with TRBD1 matching 7 bases. Germline values: CDR1 SGHTA, CDR2 FQGNSA. The CDR3 extends over 15 amino acids. Trimming removed 1 base from V and 6 bases from J; junction bases left unmatched: 6.

J is TRBJ1-6 and V is TRBV7-9; D might be TRBD1 (6 bases). The CDR3 has 13 residues. CDR1 and CDR2 (germline): SEHNR, FQNEAQ (reference sequence). The V end lost 5 bases, the J end lost 7 bases, and 9 bases lay between the germline ends. CDR3 nucleotide sequence: TGTGCCAGCAGCCCAAGGGGGAATTCACCCCTCCACTTT. Its protein product is CASSPRGNSPLHF.

The chain carries TRBV6-5 and TRBJ1-3, with 8 nucleotides matching TRBD1. V shed 6 bases and J 4 bases; nucleotides not matched to a gene: 5. This CDR3 is built from 14 residues. Germline V gene sequence: CDR1 MNHEY, CDR2 SVGAGI. The CDR3 reads CASRPDREGNTIYF. CDR3 DNA: TGTGCCAGCAGGCCGGACAGGGAAGGAAACACCATATATTTT.

The J gene is TRBJ2-4, the V gene TRBV2, with D uncertain. Trimming stripped 8 bases from V and 0 bases from J, with 8 bases between. The CDR3 length is 13 residues. Germline CDR1 is SNHLY and CDR2 is FYNNEI. This CDR3 reads CASVILAKNIQYF. The DNA for the CDR3 is TGTGCCAGCGTGATACTAGCCAAAAACATTCAGTACTTC. The variable domain in full, completed from reference TRBV2 and TRBJ2-4, reads EPEVTQTPSHQVTQMGQEVILRCVPISNHLYFYWYRQILGQKVEFLVSFYNNEISEKSEIFDDQFSVERPDGSNFTLKIRSTKLEDSAMYFCASVILAKNIQYFGAGTRLSVL.

This chain connects TRBV9 to TRBJ1-4; D might be TRBD1 (6 bases). CDR3 length: 13 amino acids. The germline V gene encodes CDR1 SGDLS and CDR2 YYNGEE. The ends were cut back, 4 bases at V and 7 bases at J, with 11 bases in the middle. The CDR3 bases are TGTGCCAGCAGCCCGGGGGGGGCTGAAAAACTGTTTTTT. This codes for CASSPGGAEKLFF.